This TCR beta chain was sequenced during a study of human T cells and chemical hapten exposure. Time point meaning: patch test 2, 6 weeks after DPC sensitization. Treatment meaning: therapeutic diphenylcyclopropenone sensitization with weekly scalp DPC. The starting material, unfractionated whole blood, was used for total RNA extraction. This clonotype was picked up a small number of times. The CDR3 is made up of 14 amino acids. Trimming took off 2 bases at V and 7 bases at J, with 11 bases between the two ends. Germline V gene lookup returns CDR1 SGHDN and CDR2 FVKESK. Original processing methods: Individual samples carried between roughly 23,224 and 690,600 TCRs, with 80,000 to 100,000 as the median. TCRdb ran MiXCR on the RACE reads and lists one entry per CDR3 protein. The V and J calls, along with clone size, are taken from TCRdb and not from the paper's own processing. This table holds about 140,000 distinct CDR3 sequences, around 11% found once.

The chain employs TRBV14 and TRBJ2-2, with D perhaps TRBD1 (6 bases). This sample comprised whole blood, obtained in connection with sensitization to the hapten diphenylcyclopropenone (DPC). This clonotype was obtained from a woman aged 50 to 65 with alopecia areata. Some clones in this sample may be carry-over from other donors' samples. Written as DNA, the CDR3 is TGTGCCAGCAGCCAACAGGGGCTCGGCGGGGAGCTGTTTTTT. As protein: CASSQQGLGGELFF.